This T cell receptor beta chain was found in a study of technical replicates of blood from a handful of donors. Sequenced by immunoSEQ multiplex PCR; TCRdb stores in-frame clones only, minus some. The table shows about 83,000 clones, with 90% to 95% occurring only once. The V gene's germline CDR1 is MRHNA and CDR2 SNTAGT. The CDR3 is 12 amino acids. Trimming left V 2 bases short and J 3 bases short, with 5 bases between. The origin of this receptor is a human donor in good health. The rearrangement uses TRBV6-4 and TRBJ2-7, with D hard to call. The specimen was T cells isolated from PBMCs. CDR3 nucleotides: TGTGCCAGCAGTGACAGAGTCTACGAGCAGTACTTC. This gives the protein CASSDRVYEQYF.